This T cell receptor beta chain was retrieved from a study of PD-1 blockade in classical Hodgkin lymphoma. Study-level points and caveats: Reports described newly diagnosed patients as having lower baseline TCR diversity than healthy donors. The origin of the repertoire differences remains undefined, with disease activity or prior therapy as possible causes.

Turning to this clone: Its antigen is undetermined.

The assay was immunoSEQ multiplex PCR, and TCRdb's table has in-frame clones only and misses some. The profile shows some 26,000 clones, nearly 95% of them singletons. Indicated time point: newly diagnosed, previously untreated cHL patient sample. Newly diagnosed classical Hodgkin lymphoma PBMCs, still untreated, provided the comparison samples. The sequence was obtained from a human donor with classical Hodgkin lymphoma. Sequenced input: peripheral blood mononuclear cells (PBMCs).

The CDR3 region is CASSLITNTEAFF. As DNA, the CDR3 is TGTGCCAGCAGCTTAATTACAAACACTGAAGCTTTCTTT. The chain links TRBV7-9 to TRBJ1-1; unclear D gene. Germline V gene sequence: CDR1 SEHNR, CDR2 FQNEAQ (reference sequence). Trimming pared 2 bases from V and 2 bases from J, leaving 6 bases between. The CDR3 consists of 13 residues.